This TCR beta chain is from a study of cytomegalovirus exposure and HLA in healthy donors. 60 Vbeta and 13 Jbeta primers were used in PCR. TCRdb's copy holds only in-frame clones and misses some; the assay was immunoSEQ multiplex PCR. The table includes 90,000 to 140,000 clones, 75% to 85% detected once. A few counts support this clone. Germline assignment: CDR1 MNHNS and CDR2 SASEGT. The CDR3 contains 16 residues. The V segment lost 4 bases and the J segment 2 bases; nucleotides outside the gene matches: 6. The chain links TRBV6-1 to TRBJ2-1; 9 bases fit TRBD2. The source is a man aged 25 to 45 in good health and CMV-seronegative. Sequencing input: PBMCs. CDR3: CASSGSSGAAYNEQFF. The CDR3 DNA is TGTGCCAGCAGTGGGTCTAGCGGGGCCGCCTACAATGAGCAGTTCTTC.